What follows are 16 T cell receptor beta chains derived from one specimen sequenced in a study of T cell responses to AZD1222 COVID-19 vaccine. Clones were sequenced by immunoSEQ multiplex PCR, and TCRdb holds only the in-frame ones, with some missing. Found here are around 120,000 clones, 80% to 90% of them singletons; the top ten hold around a sixth. The material sequenced was peripheral blood, taken on day 0 of MenACWY control vaccination. The receptors stem from an adult in good health.

This clone was seen a handful of times. The rearrangement uses TRBV7-8 and TRBJ1-5; unclear D gene. V lost 7 bases and J lost 5, with 15 bases in between. This CDR3 region has 14 residues. Germline V gene data show CDR1 as SGHVS and CDR2 as FQNEAQ. The CDR3 DNA is TGTGCCAGCACCCAAACTGACACCGATCAGCCCCAGCATTTT. It specifies CASTQTDTDQPQHF.

V usage is TRBV7-9 and J usage is TRBJ2-2, with TRBD2 as a possible D gene (5 bases). The CDR3 sequence is 15 residues long. Germline V gene data show CDR1 as SEHNR and CDR2 as FQNEAQ (reference sequence). Between the trimmed V and J ends, which lost 7 bases and 5 bases, there was a span of 17 bases. CDR3 residues: CASKESSAWTGELFF. DNA of the CDR3: TGTGCCAGCAAAGAGAGTAGCGCATGGACCGGGGAGCTGTTTTTT.

As regards this clone: A read error may produce the germline difference seen at one junction end. The chain joins TRBV6-5 to TRBJ1-2; D is unclear. Germline CDR1 MNHEY, CDR2 SVGAGI. The CDR3 is 12 residues long. DNA for the CDR3: TGTGCCAGCAGTATAATGGGCGGCCCGCTGTCCTTC. Its translation is CASSIMGGPLSF.

V is TRBV2 and J is TRBJ1-6; D is undetermined. Germline CDR1 is SNHLY and CDR2 is FYNNEI. This CDR3 spans 14 amino acids. The ends were cut back, 4 bases at V and 5 bases at J, with 9 bases in the middle. The DNA of the CDR3 is TGTGCCAGCAGTGTATCCAGTAATAATTCACCCCTCCACTTT. As protein: CASSVSSNNSPLHF.

The V and J genes are TRBV6-5 and TRBJ1-3; TRBD1 matches at 7 bases. CDR1 and CDR2 from the germline V gene are MNHEY and SVGAGI. Trimming at V came to 8 bases and at J to 8 bases, leaving 12 bases not matched to a gene. The CDR3 is 14 amino acids. Written as DNA, the CDR3 is TGTGCCAGCGGAAAAGGGACAGCCCAAGACACCATATATTTT. Amino acid sequence: CASGKGTAQDTIYF.

The chain has TRBV6-5 and TRBJ1-2; D is unclear. CDR3 length: 11 residues. Germline loops: CDR1 MNHEY, CDR2 SVGAGI. The V end was cut by 6 bases, the J end by 0 bases, with 2 bases between. CDR3 protein: CASRTNYGYTF. The DNA of the CDR3 is TGTGCCAGCAGAACTAACTATGGCTACACCTTC.

The chain couples TRBV7-6 to TRBJ2-7; 8 bases agree with TRBD2. This CDR3 is built from 17 residues. From germline, CDR1 is SGHVS and CDR2 FNYEAQ. V gave up 1 base and J gave up 7 bases; unmatched junction bases: 15. CDR3 nucleotides: TGTGCCAGCAGCTTAGTAAGCAAGCCGGGAGGGCCGTGGGAGCAGTACTTC. Protein: CASSLVSKPGGPWEQYF.

The chain recombines TRBV9 with TRBJ1-1; D is perhaps TRBD1 (6 bases). The CDR3 covers 11 residues. V was pared by 6 bases and J by 11 bases, with 14 bases between. Looked up from germline, CDR1 is SGDLS and CDR2 is YYNGEE. DNA for the CDR3: TGTGCCAGCACAGGTAACACAGGGGCTTTCTTT. This translates into CASTGNTGAFF.

The genes are TRBV2 and TRBJ2-3; the match to TRBD2 covers 7 bases. This CDR3 contains 16 residues. Per germline, CDR1 SNHLY and CDR2 FYNNEI. Trimming cost V 7 bases and J 1 base; bases outside gene matches: 11. CDR3 loop: CASTKGGWSGTDTQYF. For the CDR3, the DNA is TGTGCCAGCACCAAGGGAGGGTGGTCTGGCACAGATACGCAGTATTTT.

The V and J genes are TRBV30 and TRBJ1-6; 9 nucleotides match TRBD1. The CDR3 extends over 17 amino acids. Germline-derived CDR1 and CDR2 are GTSNPN and SVGIG (reference sequence). Trimming removed 1 base from V and 6 bases from J; junction bases left unmatched: 10. This chain's CDR3 is CAWSAGQGLRLNSPLHF. CDR3 nucleotide sequence: TGTGCCTGGAGTGCGGGACAGGGCCTTCGGCTTAATTCACCCCTCCACTTT. Looking up the rest from reference TRBV30 and TRBJ1-6 gives the full variable domain: SQTIHQWPATLVQPVGSPLSLECTVEGTSNPNLYWYRQAAGRGLQLLFYSVGIGQISSEVPQNLSASRPQDRQFILSSKKLLLSDSGFYLCAWSAGQGLRLNSPLHFGNGTRLTVT.

V usage is TRBV5-6 and J usage is TRBJ1-6, with D possibly being TRBD1 (5 bases). Germline V CDR1 and CDR2: SGHDT, YYEEEE. The V and J ends lost 3 bases and 6 bases respectively, with 16 bases between them. The CDR3 runs 16 residues. CDR3 DNA: TGTGCCAGCAGCTCCCCAAATCTGGGGGGTAATTCACCCCTCCACTTT. It yields the protein CASSSPNLGGNSPLHF. The full variable domain, in which reference TRBV5-6 and TRBJ1-6 provide the parts outside the CDR3, is DAGVTQSPTHLIKTRGQQVTLRCSPKSGHDTVSWYQQALGQGPQFIFQYYEEEERQRGNFPDRFSGHQFPNYSSELNVNALLLGDSALYLCASSSPNLGGNSPLHFGNGTRLTVT.

This chain uses TRBV5-1 with TRBJ2-1; tentatively, D is TRBD1 (6 bases). CDR3 length: 14 amino acids. V was cut by 7 bases and J by 5 bases, with 16 bases left in between. Germline V gene lookup returns CDR1 SGHRS and CDR2 YFSETQ. CDR3 in amino acids: CASSRGRFDNEQFF. The CDR3 region has the DNA TGCGCCAGCTCCAGGGGACGGTTTGACAATGAGCAGTTCTTC.

V is TRBV12-5 and J is TRBJ2-2, with D possibly TRBD2 on 6 matching bases. Trimming shortened V by 1 base and J by 4 bases, and 7 bases separated the two germline ends. Germline V lookup: CDR1 LGHNT, CDR2 FRNRAP. This CDR3 is 14 amino acids long. The CDR3 coding sequence is TGTGCTAGTGGTTTGGGTAGCGGCACCGGGGAGCTGTTTTTT. Protein sequence: CASGLGSGTGELFF.

The DNA for the CDR3 is TGTGCCAGCAGCACCCGACAGGGAATGGACACTGAAGCTTTCTTT. This codes for CASSTRQGMDTEAFF. V usage is TRBV9 and J usage is TRBJ1-1; 7 bases map to TRBD1. Trimming took 4 bases from V and 3 from J; bases not matched to a gene: 9. The CDR3 is made up of 15 amino acids. The germline V gene has CDR1 SGDLS and CDR2 YYNGEE.

The V gene is TRBV5-1, the J gene TRBJ2-7, with D possibly TRBD2 on 6 matching bases. Germline V lookup: CDR1 SGHRS, CDR2 YFSETQ. The CDR3 is 15 amino acids. Deletions cut 0 bases from V and 0 bases from J, with 10 bases between. CDR3 protein: CASSLVSGSSYEQYF. The DNA of the CDR3 is TGCGCCAGCAGCTTGGTTAGCGGAAGCTCCTACGAGCAGTACTTC. Together with reference TRBV5-1 and TRBJ2-7, the CDR3 gives the full variable domain: KAGVTQTPRYLIKTRGQQVTLSCSPISGHRSVSWYQQTPGQGLQFLFEYFSETQRNKGNFPGRFSGRQFSNSRSEMNVSTLELGDSALYLCASSLVSGSSYEQYFGPGTRLTVT.

The chain couples TRBV27 to TRBJ2-1; 7 bases align to TRBD2. The V and J ends lost 4 bases and 8 bases, in that order; junction bases with no gene match: 11. This CDR3 has 15 residues. Germline V gene sequence: CDR1 MNHEY, CDR2 SMNVEV (reference sequence). CDR3 coding DNA: TGTGCCAGCAGTTGGGCTAGCGGTCCTGGGGATGAGCAGTTCTTC. Amino acids: CASSWASGPGDEQFF.